The present T cell receptor beta chain was sequenced within a study of blood T cell repertoires in COVID-19. As originally analysed: Reference gene primers were amplified, and this amplification served to estimate nucleated cell counts. The assay was immunoSEQ multiplex PCR, and TCRdb's table has in-frame clones only and misses some. That table supplies the V and J calls and clone size; D and trimming were determined from the DNA. The data contain about 110,000 clones, around 89% of them singletons. Germline V gene sequence: CDR1 SEHNR, CDR2 FQNEAQ (reference sequence). The CDR3 has 16 amino acids. V shed 6 bases and J shed 2 bases, with 17 bases lying between them.

What was sequenced was peripheral blood. V usage is TRBV7-9 and J usage is TRBJ1-3; D unresolved. The TCR originated in a man aged 40-55 years with active or convalescent COVID-19. CDR3 protein: CASSLGGWSAGNTIYF. DNA of the CDR3: TGTGCCAGCAGTCTTGGCGGCTGGTCCGCTGGAAACACCATATATTTT.